These T cell receptor beta chains were read from a single sample in a study of T cells in Graves' hyperthyroidism and ophthalmopathy. TCRdb reprocessed the multiplex PCR reads via MiXCR and lists one record per CDR3 protein. The table lists nearly 110,000 distinct CDR3 sequences, 16% of them singletons, with around 44% in the top ten. The sequenced sample consisted of blood. Receptor source: a woman between 45 and 65 years old with Graves' hyperthyroidism. The conserved cysteine and the conserved F or W are not part of the CDR3 here. A D gene is named only where the DNA matches it firmly.

d_gene	v_gene	j_gene	CDR3aa
NA	TRBV29-1	TRBJ1-1	SVAQVMNTEAF
TRBD2	TRBV28	TRBJ2-3	ASNKGTSGSTDTQY
NA	TRBV29-1	TRBJ2-2	SARTVANTGELF
TRBD2	TRBV9	TRBJ2-5	ASSVVGEAGLAGQETQY
NA	TRBV12-3/TRBV12-4	TRBJ1-5	ASAVGRFSNQPQH
NA	TRBV2	TRBJ1-4	ASSWSANEKLF
TRBD2	TRBV2	TRBJ2-3	ASSLAATDTQY
TRBD2	TRBV11-2	TRBJ2-3	ASSLGSWSSGTSTDTQY
TRBD1	TRBV5-1	TRBJ2-7	ASSRGQGTLSYEQY
NA	TRBV11-1	TRBJ2-5	ASSRAAGIGETQY
TRBD2	TRBV20-1	TRBJ2-5	SARAWTRGGQETQY
NA	TRBV25-1	TRBJ2-2	ASSAGELF
NA	TRBV13	TRBJ2-1	ASSQAFMEQF
NA	TRBV7-9	TRBJ1-6	ASSLGDGYNSPLH
TRBD2	TRBV29-1	TRBJ2-3	SVSPTGGFTDTQY
NA	TRBV7-9	TRBJ2-2	ASSSLEGAGELF
NA	TRBV27	TRBJ2-6	ASSLAPRVANVLT
TRBD1	TRBV19	TRBJ2-1	ASSIAGTGGRNEQF
NA	TRBV5-5	TRBJ2-7	ASSLATPAYEQY
NA	TRBV19	TRBJ2-2	ASENGTNTGELF
TRBD2	TRBV3-1	TRBJ2-6	ASSQRAGAGANVLT
TRBD2	TRBV12-3/TRBV12-4	TRBJ2-7	ASSLAGAGYEQY
NA	TRBV13	TRBJ2-7	ASSLGRRVIYEQY
TRBD2	TRBV28	TRBJ2-1	ASSTGLAGDDEQF
NA	TRBV5-1	TRBJ1-3	ASSLDPGAGNTIY
TRBD1	TRBV7-9	TRBJ1-1	ASSFDRDSTEAF
NA	TRBV28	TRBJ2-3	ASSPEAGMRGQY
NA	TRBV20-1	TRBJ2-5	SARARPQETQY
NA	TRBV5-1	TRBJ2-7	ASSSTRGEQY
TRBD2	TRBV7-2	TRBJ2-1	ASSLVVTSGLSYEQF
TRBD2	TRBV20-1	TRBJ2-1	SARGTSFLGYNEQF
NA	TRBV13	TRBJ2-4	ASSLDVGGPLLAKNIQY
NA	TRBV12-3/TRBV12-4	TRBJ2-5	ASSLEVYRLETQY
NA	TRBV13	TRBJ2-3	ASSSLQEPRRPLTQY
NA	TRBV27	TRBJ2-1	ASRTGENEQF
TRBD2	TRBV5-1	TRBJ2-2	ASSFGTNAGELF
TRBD2	TRBV29-1	TRBJ2-1	SVRLASGRVEQF
NA	TRBV6-6	TRBJ2-5	ASSYPGKYQETQY
TRBD1	TRBV5-1	TRBJ1-1	ASSLRDRDWGTEAF
TRBD2	TRBV5-1	TRBJ2-1	ASSWGLAVNEQF
NA	TRBV6-4	TRBJ2-2	ASSDSGSSRAANTGELF
NA	TRBV12-3/TRBV12-4	TRBJ2-1	ASSPPNPSYLFYEQF
TRBD1	TRBV7-9	TRBJ1-2	ASSRSGQGLGYT
NA	TRBV10-2	TRBJ2-3	ASRPGVTDTQY
NA	TRBV9	TRBJ1-1	ASSVQTNTEAF
TRBD1	TRBV28	TRBJ1-1	ASSFAGGYAEAF
NA	TRBV5-1	TRBJ2-3	ASSLMGGADTQY
NA	TRBV11-3	TRBJ2-3	ASSQAPGTDTQY
TRBD1	TRBV30	TRBJ1-2	AWSTTGVDGYT
TRBD2	TRBV2	TRBJ2-1	ATREIAGVLEQF
TRBD2	TRBV2	TRBJ2-1	ASSDASGSSYNEQF
TRBD2	TRBV19	TRBJ2-7	ASRASGNYEQY
NA	TRBV28	TRBJ2-1	ASSKGGRRNEQF